This T cell receptor (beta chain) was observed in a study of shared clonotypes between healthy human individuals. Generated by immunoSEQ multiplex PCR, the TCRdb table keeps only in-frame clones and is missing some. This sample has roughly 640,000 clones, with 97% found just once. Per the germline V gene, CDR1 is SGHTA and CDR2 is FQGNSA. This CDR3 comprises 13 residues. Trimming took 4 bases from V and 5 from J; bases not matched to a gene: 4. Every one of the donors was a Caucasian adult that lived in Nashville, Tennessee. What was sequenced was naive CD4+ T cells sorted from blood. Subset: CD45RA+ positively selected. This chain uses TRBV7-2 with TRBJ2-5; 7 bases align to TRBD1. The clonotype comes from a woman aged 25-40 years in good health. The CDR3 nucleotides are TGTGCCAGCAGCTACGACAGGGTCGAGACCCAGTACTTC. The encoded protein is CASSYDRVETQYF.